The present TCR beta chain was sequenced within a study of blood T cells in healthy people across ages (dated by TCRdb to between 2014 and 2017). For the wider study: In model experiments, template switching captured roughly one uniquely barcoded TCR beta cDNA molecule for every two T cells. Donors were grouped into four age groups: young (average approximately 16 years), middle-aged (39), aged (62) and long-lived (around 82). Age-related changes in TCR beta repertoire diversity were measured in the study by deep sequencing normalized with unique cDNA molecular identifiers. To avoid experimental bias, donors of different ages were spread randomly across the sequencing lanes. For two donors (one aged 18 to 29 and one aged 80 or older), the study analyzed two additional independent replicas of 1 million unique cDNA reads from the same blood draw. Broader findings and caveats from the paper: Because the CMV infection status of the donors was unknown, age-related changes in expanded clonotypes may potentially have been confounded. Conclusive comparison of naive and antigen-experienced compartments was prevented by the profiling of bulk unsorted PBMCs. Total diversity estimates from one million sequenced T cells were considered lower bounds and underestimates. Observed TCR beta diversity correlated strongly with the percentage of naive T cells measured by flow cytometry. As age increased, observed TCR beta diversity per million T cells dropped in a roughly linear way, and a significant reduction was already evident by age 40. Compared with the aged group, the long-lived group had more naive CD4+ T cells, fewer expanded clones and increased TCR diversity, a pattern suggesting age selection.

The library was produced with 5' RACE. The instrument was an Illumina HiSeq 2500. A second roughly 7 to 11 cycle PCR used a sample-barcoded 5' primer and a J-beta primer mix. A unique molecular identifier was introduced onto each TCR beta cDNA molecule by a template-switch 5' adaptor carrying 12 random nucleotides. At least 3 million CDR3-containing paired-end reads were obtained from each sample. First-strand cDNA synthesis was performed from all RNA using the Mint cDNA synthesis kit, with priming by a TRBC-specific oligonucleotide. After uracil-DNA glycosylase treatment, a first 18-cycle PCR used universal primers M1SS and BC2_uni_R on all cDNA. As for the authors' bioinformatics: Normalization of each sample was performed by random selection of 1 million high-quality reads, each carrying a distinct molecular identifier. Instead of being binned into consensus sequences, reads with shared molecular identifiers were discarded. MiTCR, run with a Q25 quality threshold and the strictest error-elimination algorithm, handled CDR3 identification, clonotype clustering and error correction. Lower-bound total TCR beta diversity was estimated with a nonparametric unseen species model using Euler transformation. The raw public data were reprocessed by TCRdb itself: fastp quality trimming at Q25, MiXCR clonotype calling, in-frame beta chains only. Rows are unified per CDR3 protein, each entry keeping the most common DNA and genes. These V and J calls originate from TCRdb's pipeline instead of the authors' own analysis. This sample has over 1,200,000 distinct CDR3 sequences in its table, and approximately 59% of those were observed once. Together, the top ten hold 6.7% of the sample.

The donors were about 40 Caucasian individuals from Russia, aged 6 to 90 years, who were systemically healthy. Approximately 11 milliliters of peripheral blood were drawn from each donor into EDTA-treated Vacutainer tubes. Ficoll-Paque density-gradient centrifugation was used to isolate PBMCs, with at least 6.5 million per sample. Trizol reagent was used to extract total RNA from the PBMCs, yielding at least 6 micrograms per sample. For every donor, an aliquot of PBMCs went through flow cytometry to measure the percentages of naive CD45RAhigh/CD27high T cells. V lost 6 bases and J lost 2 bases, and the count of bases not matched to a germline gene is 6. CDR1 and CDR2, looked up from the germline V gene (reference sequence), are DFQATT and SNEGSKA. Its CDR3 holds 13 amino acids, cysteine through phenylalanine. Of the read, only the CDR3 DNA is kept; its 39 bases are in frame from base 1. To note about this clonotype: Its specific antigen is unknown. Base quality data are lacking; no much larger clone is found one base away.

This sequence originates from a man aged 18 to 29 in good health. The source material was blood. The sequence joins TRBV20-1 to TRBJ1-2, with 7 central nucleotides matching TRBD1. The CDR3 protein sequence reads: CSAPDRPNYGYTF. The DNA reads TGCAGTGCCCCGGACAGGCCGAACTATGGCTACACCTTC.